The clone carrying this T cell receptor (beta chain) occurred a few times. The data belong to a study of human T cells and chemical hapten exposure. Study as a whole: Sensitization applied 2% DPC to approximately 2 cm by approximately 2 cm of upper inner arm skin.

Germline V gives CDR1 DFQATT, CDR2 SNEGSKA (reference sequence). Between the trimmed V and J ends, which lost 0 bases and 7 bases, there was a span of 13 bases. There are 13 residues in the CDR3. Time point noted: patch test 3, about 24 weeks after DPC sensitization. Specified treatment: therapeutic diphenylcyclopropenone sensitization with weekly scalp DPC. TCRdb re-analysed the RACE reads in MiXCR, keeping a single row per CDR3 protein. The table lists just over 95,000 distinct CDR3 sequences, 27% of them singletons, with 10% in the top ten. The TCR comes from a middle-aged man with alopecia areata. Some clones in this sample may be carry-over from other donors' samples. V and J are TRBV20-1 and TRBJ2-7; D unclear. Material: whole blood, obtained in connection with sensitization to the hapten diphenylcyclopropenone (DPC). CDR3 DNA sequence: TGCAGTGCTAGAGAATCCGAGACGAGGGAGCAGTACTTC. Translation gives CSARESETREQYF.